This T cell receptor (beta chain) was identified in a study of Graves' ophthalmopathy and Graves' hyperthyroidism. General study results and limits: Most expanded clonotypes from thyroid (those above 0.001 frequency) were also found in blood.

Concerning this clonotype: Antigen unknown. At one boundary the junction diverges from the germline segment, which might be a read error.

For repertoire sequencing, the TCR beta CDR3 regions were amplified from RNA transcripts. Scientists carried out first-round RT-PCR using HTBI primers and then a second-round multiplex PCR. TCRdb re-called the multiplex PCR reads with MiXCR, one entry per CDR3 protein. The table shows 200,000 to 250,000 distinct CDR3 sequences, with roughly 21% occurring only once. This CDR3 region has 12 residues. Germline assignment: CDR1 MNHEY and CDR2 SVGEGT. Ophthalmopathy-affected donors exhibited moderate-to-severe activity, CAS ≥3, NOSPECS ≥4, and duration under 3 months. Diagnostic conclusions were grounded in clinical symptoms, serum thyroxine, TRAb, thyroid ultrasound and orbital computed tomography. The PBMCs were taken from roughly 10 ml of fresh peripheral blood.

The sequence was obtained from a woman aged 45 to 65 with Graves' ophthalmopathy. This chain connects TRBV6-2 or TRBV6-3 to TRBJ2-5; D gene uncertain. Sequenced input: peripheral blood. The DNA for the CDR3 is TGTGCCAGCAGTAACCCGGGCGCCGCTTTGAGCTTC. It translates to CASSNPGAALSF.